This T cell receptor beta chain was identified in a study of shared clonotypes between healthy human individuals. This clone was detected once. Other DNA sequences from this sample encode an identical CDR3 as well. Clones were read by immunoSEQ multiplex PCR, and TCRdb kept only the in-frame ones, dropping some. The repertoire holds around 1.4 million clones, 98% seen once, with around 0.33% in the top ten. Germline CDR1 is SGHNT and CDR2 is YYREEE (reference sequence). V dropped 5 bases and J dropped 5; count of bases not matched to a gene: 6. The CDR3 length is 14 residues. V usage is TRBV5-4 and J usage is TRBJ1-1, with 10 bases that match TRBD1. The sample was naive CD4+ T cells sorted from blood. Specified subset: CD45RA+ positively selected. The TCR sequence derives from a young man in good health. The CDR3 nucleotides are TGTGCCAGCAGTCTGGGACAGGGGAGGACTGAAGCTTTCTTT. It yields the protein CASSLGQGRTEAFF.